A single sample is the source of the 30 T cell receptor beta chains below, sequenced in a study of T cells expressing NK-cell markers. TCRdb re-called the 5' RACE reads, yielding one record per CDR3 amino acid sequence without DNA. The sample includes about 260,000 distinct CDR3 sequences. The sample was blood T cells: a sorted CD56 or NKG2C T cell subset, CD4+ or CD8+ T cells, or bulk PBMC T cells (not recorded which). The receptors shown here come from a man between 18 and 35 years old in good health.

The V gene is TRBV24-1, the J gene TRBJ2-3; TCRdb's D gene call, TRBD2, goes unchecked for lack of DNA. This CDR3 has 16 amino acids. Germline V CDR1 and CDR2: KGHDR, SFDVKD. CDR3 sequence reads: CATSKVGPSDFDTQYF.

This sequence joins TRBV5-1 and TRBJ2-3; TCRdb indicates TRBD2, and absent DNA this call remains unverified. Germline assignment: CDR1 SGHRS and CDR2 YFSETQ. CDR3 size: 15 residues. CDR3: CASVSTSGPGDTQYF.

The chain's CDR3 is CSGKNSGRERSYNEQFF. The chain couples TRBV29-1 to TRBJ2-1; there is no DNA to check the TCRdb D call of TRBD2. There are 17 residues in the CDR3. CDR1 is SQVTM, CDR2 ANQGSEA, per germline.

The chain is built from TRBV29-1 and TRBJ2-5; TCRdb designates TRBD1, a call that cannot be tested without DNA. CDR1 and CDR2 (germline): SQVTM, ANQGSEA. The length of the CDR3 is 12 residues. The chain's CDR3 is CSAGQVQETQYF.

This chain uses TRBV10-1 with TRBJ2-2. The germline CDR1 and CDR2 sequences are WNHNN and SYGVQD (reference sequence). The CDR3 is 13 residues long. This CDR3 reads CASSGVGPGELFF.

The chain combines TRBV20-1 with TRBJ2-2; no DNA is available, so the TRBD1 call from TCRdb remains unchecked. Looked up from germline, CDR1 is DFQATT and CDR2 is SNEGSKA (reference sequence). The CDR3 has 16 amino acids. CDR3 region: CSARDSLLTGSGELFF.

V is TRBV5-1 and J is TRBJ2-2; TCRdb designates TRBD2, a call that cannot be tested without DNA. The CDR3 length is 17 residues. Germline V gives CDR1 SGHRS, CDR2 YFSETQ. CDR3 protein: CASSLARWEGGTGELFF.

The chain has TRBV29-1 and TRBJ2-3; the TCRdb D gene call, TRBD1, has no DNA to confirm it. Germline CDR1 reads SQVTM; CDR2 reads ANQGSEA. The length of the CDR3 is 13 residues. This chain's CDR3 is CSVAGRTTDTQYF.

The chain is built from TRBV29-1 and TRBJ1-2. The CDR3 contains 12 residues. Germline values: CDR1 SQVTM, CDR2 ANQGSEA. CDR3 amino acids: CSVDRLRYGYTF.

The V and J genes are TRBV25-1 and TRBJ2-1; TCRdb's D call, TRBD1, is unchecked because there is no DNA. There are 16 residues in the CDR3. Germline values: CDR1 MGHDK, CDR2 SYGVNS. CDR3: CASSATGQGTRDEQFF.

The chain is built from TRBV20-1 and TRBJ1-1; as DNA is missing, the TRBD1 call by TCRdb cannot be tested. The CDR3 consists of 15 residues. In germline, CDR1 is DFQATT, CDR2 SNEGSKA (reference sequence). CDR3 residues: CSAIRQGASATEAFF.

The V gene is TRBV10-3, the J gene TRBJ2-3; TCRdb indicates TRBD2, and absent DNA this call remains unverified. The CDR3 is made up of 15 amino acids. CDR1 is ENHRY, CDR2 SYGVKD, per germline. CDR3 amino acids: CAIMEVPYSTDTQYF.

The V gene is TRBV3-1, the J gene TRBJ2-1; the TCRdb D gene call, TRBD2, has no DNA to confirm it. The CDR3 covers 14 residues. Germline V gene lookup returns CDR1 LGHDT and CDR2 YNNKEL (reference sequence). CDR3: CASRRGRADNEQFF.

The chain is built from TRBV6-5 and TRBJ1-1. This CDR3 contains 12 residues. CDR1 is MNHEY and CDR2 is SVGAGI in the germline V gene. CDR3 sequence: CASIEVNTEAFF.

V gene TRBV12-5 combines with J gene TRBJ1-5; TCRdb indicates TRBD1, and absent DNA this call remains unverified. In germline, CDR1 is LGHNT, CDR2 FRNRAP. This CDR3 spans 16 amino acids. The CDR3 region is CASGLVDHRSNQPQHF. The entire variable domain, with the rest obtained from reference TRBV12-5 and TRBJ1-5, is as follows: DARVTQTPRHKVTEMGQEVTMRCQPILGHNTVFWYRQTMMQGLELLAYFRNRAPLDDSGMPKDRFSAEMPDATLATLKIQPSEPRDSAVYFCASGLVDHRSNQPQHFGDGTRLSIL.

V is TRBV20-1 and J is TRBJ2-1; the TCRdb D gene call, TRBD2, has no DNA to confirm it. CDR3 length: 17 residues. In germline, CDR1 is DFQATT, CDR2 SNEGSKA (reference sequence). This CDR3 is CSALNLAGIPFYNEQFF.

The J gene is TRBJ2-5, the V gene TRBV20-1; TCRdb's D call, TRBD1, is unchecked because there is no DNA. CDR3 length equals 12 residues. Germline V lookup: CDR1 DFQATT, CDR2 SNEGSKA (reference sequence). CDR3 in amino acids: CSARVGGETQYF.

J is TRBJ1-1 and V is TRBV29-1; the D gene TCRdb calls, TRBD1, cannot be checked with no DNA. This CDR3 has 13 amino acids. Germline lookup yields CDR1 SQVTM and CDR2 ANQGSEA. CDR3 sequence reads: CSVIPGQGAEAFF. Variable domain in full (rest from reference TRBV29-1 and TRBJ1-1): SAVISQKPSRDICQRGTSLTIQCQVDSQVTMMFWYRQQPGQSLTLIATANQGSEATYESGFVIDKFPISRPNLTFSTLTVSNMSPEDSSIYLCSVIPGQGAEAFFGQGTRLTVV.

V is TRBV7-2 and J is TRBJ2-1; the D call from TCRdb, TRBD2, cannot be confirmed without DNA. The germline CDR1 and CDR2 sequences are SGHTA and FQGNSA. The CDR3 is 16 amino acids. The CDR3 sequence is CASRKTADLAGNEQFF. The variable domain in full, with the rest retrieved from reference TRBV7-2 and TRBJ2-1, is GAGVSQSPSNKVTEKGKDVELRCDPISGHTALYWYRQSLGQGLEFLIYFQGNSAPDKSGLPSDRFSAERTGGSVSTLTIQRTQQEDSAVYLCASRKTADLAGNEQFFGPGTRLTVL.

This chain joins TRBV11-2 and TRBJ2-1. CDR3 length: 13 amino acids. Germline CDR1 is SGHAT and CDR2 is FQNNGV. The CDR3: CASSLFRQREQFF.

This chain uses TRBV20-1 with TRBJ2-5; without DNA, the TCRdb call of TRBD1 cannot be checked. Germline V gives CDR1 DFQATT, CDR2 SNEGSKA (reference sequence). The CDR3 covers 15 residues. The CDR3 here is CSAEQVPNPKETQYF.

The chain couples TRBV12-3 or TRBV12-4 to TRBJ2-1. The CDR3 has 11 amino acids. The CDR3: CASSSLNEQFF.

V and J are TRBV3-1 and TRBJ1-1; TCRdb's assignment of TRBD1 cannot be checked, as there is no DNA. The CDR3 consists of 13 residues. CDR1 and CDR2 from the germline V gene are LGHDT and YNNKEL (reference sequence). The CDR3 protein is CASTPRENTEAFF.

The CDR3: CASSTGADTQYF. The chain employs TRBV12-3 or TRBV12-4 and TRBJ2-3; TCRdb proposes TRBD1, but this gene call is untestable without DNA. The length of the CDR3 is 12 residues.

The V and J genes are TRBV10-3 and TRBJ2-2; TCRdb outputs TRBD2, but without DNA this stays unchecked. The germline gives CDR1 ENHRY, CDR2 SYGVKD. This CDR3 is built from 15 residues. The CDR3 region is CAISEMDSASGELFF.

This chain joins TRBV12-3 or TRBV12-4 and TRBJ2-5; as DNA is missing, the TRBD2 call by TCRdb cannot be tested. The CDR3 covers 15 residues. The CDR3 loop reads CASSLASGDQETQYF.

The V call is TRBV6-5, the J call TRBJ2-1; TCRdb returns TRBD1, unconfirmable since there is no DNA. CDR3 length equals 18 residues. Per the germline V gene, CDR1 is MNHEY and CDR2 is SVGAGI. CDR3 in amino acids: CASSYFSGQVLTYNEQFF.

The CDR3 spells CASRNSGTAIAGELFF. The rearrangement joins TRBV4-2 to TRBJ2-2; TCRdb outputs TRBD1, but without DNA this stays unchecked. The CDR3 consists of 16 residues. CDR1 is LGHNA and CDR2 is YNFKEQ in the germline V gene.

The CDR3 is CASIGLAFASTGELFF. The chain links TRBV5-1 to TRBJ2-2; without DNA, the TCRdb call of TRBD2 cannot be checked. CDR3 length: 16 amino acids. Germline CDR1 is SGHRS and CDR2 is YFSETQ.

The chain is built from TRBV20-1 and TRBJ2-3; checking the TCRdb D call of TRBD1 is not possible without DNA. Germline V gene lookup returns CDR1 DFQATT and CDR2 SNEGSKA (reference sequence). This CDR3 comprises 15 residues. The CDR3 protein is CSARTAGTTTDTQYF.